A single TCR beta chain is shown here with its context. Its target is unknown. The germline V gene has CDR1 LGHNA and CDR2 YNFKEQ. V shed 1 base and J 0 bases; nucleotides not matched to a gene: 6. The CDR3 runs 19 residues. The record originates from a study of chemoradiotherapy in HPV16-positive cancers. Overall study: Functional T-cell assays on a couple of HPV16-positive patients' cells defined candidate HPV-specific clones and common TCR motifs.

Clones were sequenced by immunoSEQ multiplex PCR, and TCRdb holds only the in-frame ones, with some missing. The table records about 35,000 clones, roughly 90% of them present only once. Whole-study findings and limits: HPV-specific T cells were functionally defined from only two HPV16-positive patients. During treatment, candidate HPV-specific clones and E7-related motifs expanded in tumor.

The sequences come from blood, collected from a patient who underwent chemoradiotherapy. This receptor was obtained from a human donor with HPV-associated anogenital cancer. The chain carries TRBV4-2 and TRBJ2-2; 12 bases are a match to TRBD2. CDR3 sequence: CASSQGYRTSGANTGELFF. Here the CDR3 DNA reads TGTGCCAGCAGCCAAGGTTATAGGACTAGCGGGGCGAACACCGGGGAGCTGTTTTTT.